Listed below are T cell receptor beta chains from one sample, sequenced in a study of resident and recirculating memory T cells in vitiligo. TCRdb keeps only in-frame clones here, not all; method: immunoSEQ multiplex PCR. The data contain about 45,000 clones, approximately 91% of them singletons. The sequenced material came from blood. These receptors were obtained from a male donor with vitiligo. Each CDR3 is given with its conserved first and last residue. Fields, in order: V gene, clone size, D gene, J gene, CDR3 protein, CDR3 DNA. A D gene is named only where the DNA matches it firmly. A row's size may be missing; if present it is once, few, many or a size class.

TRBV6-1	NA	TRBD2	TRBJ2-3	CASSERVGAGGQDTQYF	TGTGCCAGCAGTGAAAGGGTTGGGGCGGGGGGGCAAGATACGCAGTATTTT
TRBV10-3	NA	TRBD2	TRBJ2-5	CAIRTSGEETQYF	TGTGCCATCAGAACTAGCGGGGAAGAGACCCAGTACTTC
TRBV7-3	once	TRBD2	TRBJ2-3	CASSLMGGEDTQYF	TGTGCCAGCAGCTTAATGGGAGGGGAAGATACGCAGTATTTT
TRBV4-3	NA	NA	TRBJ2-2	CASSQERGSGFTGELFF	TGCGCCAGCAGCCAAGAACGAGGTAGCGGCTTTACGGGGGAGCTGTTTTTT
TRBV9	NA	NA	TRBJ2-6	CASSIQGSGANVLTF	TGTGCCAGCAGCATCCAGGGATCTGGGGCCAACGTCCTGACTTTC
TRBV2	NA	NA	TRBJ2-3	CASRTGGDTQYF	TGTGCCAGCAGGACTGGGGGCGATACGCAGTATTTT
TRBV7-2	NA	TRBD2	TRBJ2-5	CASSLDGGGGGETQYF	TGTGCCAGCAGCTTAGATGGCGGGGGGGGAGGGGAGACCCAGTACTTC
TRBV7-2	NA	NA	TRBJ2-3	CASSGRGGASDTQYF	TGTGCCAGCAGCGGAAGGGGGGGGGCATCAGATACGCAGTATTTT
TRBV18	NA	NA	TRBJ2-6	CASSGAGTLHSGANVLTF	TGTGCCAGCTCAGGCGCGGGGACTCTGCACTCAGGGGCCAACGTCCTGACTTTC
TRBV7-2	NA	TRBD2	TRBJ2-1	CASSLMAGGRNEQFF	TGTGCCAGCAGCTTAATGGCGGGGGGAAGGAATGAGCAGTTCTTC
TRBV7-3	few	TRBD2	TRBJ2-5	CASSLAGAETQYF	TGTGCCAGCAGCCTAGCGGGGGCAGAGACCCAGTACTTC
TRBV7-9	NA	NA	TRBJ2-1	CASSSSDYRGWFF	TGTGCCAGCAGCTCGTCGGACTATCGAGGGTGGTTCTTC
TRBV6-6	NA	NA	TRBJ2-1	CASSPGDNEQFF	TGTGCCAGCAGCCCGGGGGACAATGAGCAGTTCTTC
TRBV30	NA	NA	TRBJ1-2	CACGPGVGYTF	TGTGCCTGTGGACCAGGGGTTGGCTACACCTTC
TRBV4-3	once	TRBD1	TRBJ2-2	CASSQAGGTGSFTGELFF	TGCGCCAGCAGCCAAGCGGGTGGGACAGGGAGCTTCACCGGGGAGCTGTTTTTT
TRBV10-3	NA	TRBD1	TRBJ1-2	CAISAVVSGQSTNYGYTF	TGTGCCATCAGTGCAGTTGTGTCGGGACAGAGCACTAACTATGGCTACACCTTC
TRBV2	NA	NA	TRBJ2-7	CASNGWGGYEQYF	TGTGCCAGCAACGGTTGGGGAGGCTACGAGCAGTACTTC
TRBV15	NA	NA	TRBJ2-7	CATSRDQFYEQYF	TGTGCCACCAGCAGAGATCAGTTCTACGAGCAGTACTTC